The 24 T cell receptor beta chains in this list originate from one sample, sequenced in a study of blood T cell repertoires in COVID-19. Assay used: immunoSEQ multiplex PCR; TCRdb lists only in-frame clones, some missing. The sample holds about 480,000 clones, about 88% seen once. The source material was peripheral blood. The receptors stem from a woman aged 45 to 65 with COVID-19, enrolled during active disease.

The chain has TRBV19 and TRBJ2-3; D unclear. Trimming removed 4 bases at V and 3 bases at J, with 8 bases between. Germline V CDR1 and CDR2: LNHDA, SQIVND (reference sequence). This CDR3 is 13 amino acids long. CDR3 protein: CASSKQVTDTQYF. CDR3 DNA sequence: TGTGCCAGTAGTAAGCAGGTGACAGATACGCAGTATTTT.

The V and J genes are TRBV27 and TRBJ1-1; 7 positions agree with TRBD1. CDR1 MNHEY and CDR2 SMNVEV come from the germline V gene (reference sequence). After removal of 6 bases from V and 5 bases from J, the junction contained 3 bases not matched to a gene. There are 12 residues in the CDR3. CDR3 region: CASSEQGTEAFF. The CDR3 coding sequence is TGTGCCAGCAGCGAACAGGGGACTGAAGCTTTCTTT.

The chain combines TRBV4-1 with TRBJ1-1, with D unresolved. V lost 0 bases and J lost 1, with 12 bases in between. The CDR3 consists of 16 residues. Germline CDR1 MGHRA, CDR2 YSYEKL. The CDR3 region has the DNA TGCGCCAGCAGCCAAGATTCGGCGGCTACGAACACTGAAGCTTTCTTT. As protein: CASSQDSAATNTEAFF.

The chain uses TRBV11-2 and TRBJ2-2, with 10 positions matching TRBD2. The CDR3 runs 18 residues. Germline V lookup: CDR1 SGHAT, CDR2 FQNNGV. With V trimmed by 0 bases and J by 0 bases, 4 bases remained unmatched. The chain's CDR3 is CASSLEVAGGSNTGELFF. CDR3 coding DNA: TGTGCCAGCAGCTTAGAAGTAGCGGGGGGCTCGAACACCGGGGAGCTGTTTTTT.

The chain links TRBV24-1 to TRBJ1-5, with D maybe TRBD1 (5 bases). CDR3 length: 13 residues. Germline-derived CDR1 and CDR2 are KGHDR and SFDVKD. The V and J ends lost 7 bases and 1 base respectively, with 7 bases between them. CDR3 DNA sequence: TGTGCCACCAGCGACAGAAGCAATCAGCCCCAGCATTTT. It specifies CATSDRSNQPQHF.

The chain links TRBV3-1 (or the pseudogene TRBV3-2) to TRBJ1-2, with 8 nucleotides matching TRBD1. Looked up from germline, CDR1 is LGHDT and CDR2 is YNNKEL (reference sequence). Trimming took 4 bases from V and 4 from J; bases not matched to a gene: 5. The CDR3 is made up of 14 amino acids. The CDR3 loop is CASSPEDRVYGYTF. The CDR3, as DNA: TGTGCCAGCAGCCCTGAGGACAGGGTCTATGGCTACACCTTC.

The chain uses TRBV19 and TRBJ1-4; TRBD1 agrees at 7 bases. The CDR3 totals 15 residues. J was trimmed by 5 bases and V by 0 bases; bases with no gene match: 3. The germline gives CDR1 LNHDA, CDR2 SQIVND (reference sequence). The CDR3 sequence: CASSIDRQGNEKLFF. The CDR3 coding sequence is TGTGCCAGTAGTATAGATCGACAGGGAAATGAAAAACTGTTTTTT.

The CDR3 spells CASSPNSRLRTGELFF. Here the CDR3 DNA reads TGTGCCAGCAGCCCGAATAGTAGACTGCGCACCGGGGAGCTGTTTTTT. V gene TRBV7-2 combines with J gene TRBJ2-2; unclear D gene. The CDR3 runs 16 residues. In germline, CDR1 is SGHTA, CDR2 FQGNSA. The V end was cut by 5 bases, the J end by 4 bases, with 17 bases between. Full variable domain (remainder filled in from reference TRBV7-2 and TRBJ2-2): GAGVSQSPSNKVTEKGKDVELRCDPISGHTALYWYRQSLGQGLEFLIYFQGNSAPDKSGLPSDRFSAERTGGSVSTLTIQRTQQEDSAVYLCASSPNSRLRTGELFFGEGSRLTVL.

The chain combines TRBV10-2 with TRBJ1-4, with a possible D match to TRBD1 (5 bases). Germline CDR1 and CDR2: WSHSY and SAAADI. V was cut by 4 bases and J by 12 bases, with 12 bases left in between. The CDR3 extends over 12 amino acids. CDR3 sequence (DNA): TGCGCCAGCAGTGTTCAGGGAACGGAACTGTTTTTT. This encodes CASSVQGTELFF.

V is TRBV30 and J is TRBJ1-1; D ambiguous. This CDR3 comprises 14 residues. Trimming took 0 bases from V and 3 from J, leaving 11 bases between them. Germline CDR1 reads GTSNPN; CDR2 reads SVGIG (reference sequence). The CDR3 protein is CAWSVTGYDTEAFF. The DNA of the CDR3 is TGTGCCTGGAGTGTAACGGGGTATGACACTGAAGCTTTCTTT.

This chain joins TRBV27 and TRBJ2-3; 7 nucleotides agree with TRBD1. V dropped 4 bases and J dropped 4; count of bases not matched to a gene: 11. The CDR3 covers 16 residues. Germline values: CDR1 MNHEY, CDR2 SMNVEV (reference sequence). CDR3 in DNA: TGTGCCAGCAGTTCTCGGCGACAGGGAATTCCAGATACGCAGTATTTT. As protein: CASSSRRQGIPDTQYF.

CDR3 bases: TGTGCCAGCAGCAAAGTAAGGGGTAATCAGCCCCAGCATTTT. Its protein is CASSKVRGNQPQHF. The chain recombines TRBV21-1 with TRBJ1-5; no DNA check was done on the table's D call, TRBD1. TRBV21-1 is reported as a pseudogene. The CDR3 is 14 residues long.

J is TRBJ1-4 and V is TRBV11-2; 7 bases align to TRBD1. CDR3 size: 15 residues. V dropped 3 bases and J dropped 5; count of bases not matched to a gene: 6. CDR1 and CDR2 from the germline V gene are SGHAT and FQNNGV. CDR3 DNA: TGTGCCAGCAGCTTGGGGGCAGGGGGAAATGAAAAACTGTTTTTT. Its protein product is CASSLGAGGNEKLFF.

V usage is TRBV7-2 and J usage is TRBJ2-2, with 11 bases aligning to TRBD1. Trimming removed 5 bases from V and 3 bases from J; junction bases left unmatched: 5. This CDR3 has 16 amino acids. Germline CDR1 is SGHTA and CDR2 is FQGNSA. CDR3 amino acids: CASSPGQGAYTGELFF. The DNA for the CDR3 is TGTGCCAGCAGCCCCGGACAGGGGGCATACACCGGGGAGCTGTTTTTT.

In its sample, this clone was seen once. The J gene is TRBJ1-4, the V gene TRBV30, with 7 bases matching TRBD1. J gave up 4 bases and V 4 bases, and 3 bases lay outside the gene matches. The CDR3 is 13 residues long. Germline V gene lookup returns CDR1 GTSNPN and CDR2 SVGIG (reference sequence). The CDR3 region is CAWKGDSNEKLFF. The DNA of the CDR3 is TGTGCCTGGAAGGGGGACAGTAATGAAAAACTGTTTTTT.

The V gene is TRBV5-5, the J gene TRBJ2-3; TRBD1 is a possible D gene (5 bases). V was shortened by 4 bases and J by 2 bases, with 11 bases between the two germline ends. The length of the CDR3 is 14 residues. Germline CDR1 reads SGHKS; CDR2 reads YYEKEE (reference sequence). CDR3 in DNA: TGTGCCAGCAGCCCCGACAGATACACAGATACGCAGTATTTT. It is translated as CASSPDRYTDTQYF. Complete variable domain (other parts from reference TRBV5-5 and TRBJ2-3): DAGVTQSPTHLIKTRGQQVTLRCSPISGHKSVSWYQQVLGQGPQFIFQYYEKEERGRGNFPDRFSARQFPNYSSELNVNALLLGDSALYLCASSPDRYTDTQYFGPGTRLTVL.

In this sample, this clone turned up once. The rearrangement links TRBV12-3 or TRBV12-4 to TRBJ1-2; no reliable D call. With 5 bases removed from V and 2 bases from J, the gap between germline ends came to 9 bases. CDR3 length: 13 amino acids. The CDR3 nucleotides read TGTGCCAGCAGTAATCGGGTAAACTATGGCTACACCTTC. Its protein is CASSNRVNYGYTF.

The chain joins TRBV13 to TRBJ1-2; maybe TRBD1 (6 bases). The germline V gene has CDR1 PRHDT and CDR2 FYEKMQ (reference sequence). Deletions cut 5 bases from V and 6 bases from J, with 16 bases between. The CDR3 spans 14 residues. This CDR3 reads CASSPRGGPDGYTF. As DNA, the CDR3 is TGTGCCAGCAGCCCCCGCGGGGGGCCGGATGGCTACACCTTC.

A few counts support this clone. V gene TRBV7-9 combines with J gene TRBJ1-4; 9 bases match TRBD1. After removal of 3 bases from V and 4 bases from J, the junction contained 0 bases not matched to a gene. From germline, CDR1 is SEHNR and CDR2 FQNEAQ (reference sequence). The CDR3 has 14 residues. The CDR3 nucleotides are TGTGCCAGCAGCTTGGGACAGGGTAATGAAAAACTGTTTTTT. Its translation is CASSLGQGNEKLFF.

The chain couples TRBV19 to TRBJ1-2; 9 bases fit TRBD1. Germline CDR1 and CDR2: LNHDA and SQIVND (reference sequence). The CDR3 runs to 13 residues. Unmatched junction bases numbered 7, after V lost 4 bases and J lost 10 bases. CDR3 DNA: TGTGCCAGTAGTACCCGACAGGGGGTGACCTACACCTTC. Protein: CASSTRQGVTYTF.

The chain has TRBV29-1 and TRBJ1-3, with D unclear. This CDR3 has 13 residues. Per germline, CDR1 SQVTM and CDR2 ANQGSEA. Trimming took 4 bases from V and 0 from J, leaving 7 bases between them. CDR3 amino acids: CSVGGSSGNTIYF. As DNA, the CDR3 is TGCAGCGTTGGAGGGTCCTCTGGAAACACCATATATTTT.

The V and J genes are TRBV2 and TRBJ1-5, with D perhaps matching TRBD1 (6 bases). The CDR3 extends over 13 amino acids. Deletions cut 10 bases from V and 4 bases from J, with 14 bases between. The V gene's germline CDR1 is SNHLY and CDR2 FYNNEI. CDR3 nucleotide sequence: TGTGCCACCATGAGGGACACAAATCAGCCCCAGCATTTT. This gives the protein CATMRDTNQPQHF.

CDR3 residues: CSVDGGPETQYF. The DNA of the CDR3 is TGCAGCGTTGATGGGGGCCCAGAGACCCAGTACTTC. The chain employs TRBV29-1 and TRBJ2-5; a weak D match, TRBD1 (6 bases). Trimming shortened V by 3 bases and J by 4 bases, and 9 bases separated the two germline ends. The length of the CDR3 is 12 residues. Germline values: CDR1 SQVTM, CDR2 ANQGSEA.

The chain joins TRBV28 to TRBJ2-7; 9 nucleotides align to TRBD1. This CDR3 contains 14 residues. CDR1 MDHEN and CDR2 SYDVKM come from the germline V gene. V lost 6 bases, J lost 5 bases, and 8 bases stayed unmatched. Here the CDR3 reads CASSPGTGMNEQYF. CDR3 DNA sequence: TGTGCCAGCAGCCCCGGGACAGGGATGAACGAGCAGTACTTC.